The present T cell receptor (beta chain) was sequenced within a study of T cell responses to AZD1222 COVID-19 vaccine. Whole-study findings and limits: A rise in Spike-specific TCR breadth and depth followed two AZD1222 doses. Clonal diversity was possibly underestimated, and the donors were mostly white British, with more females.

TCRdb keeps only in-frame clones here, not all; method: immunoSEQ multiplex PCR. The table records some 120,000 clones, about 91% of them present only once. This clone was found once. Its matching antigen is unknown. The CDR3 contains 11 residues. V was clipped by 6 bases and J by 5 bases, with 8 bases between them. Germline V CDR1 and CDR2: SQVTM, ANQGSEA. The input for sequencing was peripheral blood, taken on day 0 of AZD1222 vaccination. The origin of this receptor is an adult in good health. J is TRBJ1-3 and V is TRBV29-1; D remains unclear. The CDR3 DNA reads TGCAGCGTCGGGCACAGAAACACCATATATTTT. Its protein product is CSVGHRNTIYF.